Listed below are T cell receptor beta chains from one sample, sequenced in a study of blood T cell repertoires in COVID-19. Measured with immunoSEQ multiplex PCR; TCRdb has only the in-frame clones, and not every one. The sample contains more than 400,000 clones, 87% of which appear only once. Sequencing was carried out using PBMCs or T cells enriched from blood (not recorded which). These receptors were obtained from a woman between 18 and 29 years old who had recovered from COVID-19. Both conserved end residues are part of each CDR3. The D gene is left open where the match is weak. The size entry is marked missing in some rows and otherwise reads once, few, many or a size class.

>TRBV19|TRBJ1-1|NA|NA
TGTGCCAGTAGTATAAGTCGGGGGATCGGCACTGAAGCTTTCTTT
CASSISRGIGTEAFF
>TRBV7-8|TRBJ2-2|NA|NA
TGTGCCAGCAGGTACGGCACAGGCACCGGGGAGCTGTTTTTT
CASRYGTGTGELFF
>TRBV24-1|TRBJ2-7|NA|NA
TGTGCCACCAGTGTCTTACAGGGTATTGGCGAGCAGTACTTC
CATSVLQGIGEQYF
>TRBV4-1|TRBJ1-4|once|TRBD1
TGCGCCAGCAGCTTGGGGACAGGCCGGGGTGAAAAACTGTTTTTT
CASSLGTGRGEKLFF
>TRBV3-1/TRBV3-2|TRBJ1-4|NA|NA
TGTGCCAGCAGCCCGGTCGATGAGACAACTAATGAAAAACTGTTTTTT
CASSPVDETTNEKLFF
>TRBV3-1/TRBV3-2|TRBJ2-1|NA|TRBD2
TGTGCCAGCAGCCAGGCCGGGGGGAGCTCCTACAATGAGCAGTTCTTC
CASSQAGGSSYNEQFF
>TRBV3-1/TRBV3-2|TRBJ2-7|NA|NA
TGTGCCAGCAGCCAAGAGGGGCGACTAGTACACGAGCAGTACTTC
CASSQEGRLVHEQYF
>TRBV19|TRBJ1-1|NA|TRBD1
TGTGCCAGTAGCAGATCCGGGACAGGGAACGCGTACACTGAAGCTTTCTTT
CASSRSGTGNAYTEAFF
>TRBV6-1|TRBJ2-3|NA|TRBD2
TGTGCCAGCAGTGAAAGTCTAGCGGGGGGCGGGGATACGCAGTATTTT
CASSESLAGGGDTQYF
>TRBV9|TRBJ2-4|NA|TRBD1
TGTGCCAGCAGCCCGACCGGGACAGGGGGGAACATTCAGTACTTC
CASSPTGTGGNIQYF
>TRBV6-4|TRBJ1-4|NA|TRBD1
TGTGCCAGCATGGAGGGACAGGGGGCAACTAATGAAAAACTGTTTTTT
CASMEGQGATNEKLFF
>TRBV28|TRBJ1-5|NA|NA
TGTGCCAGCAACAGGGAATTCAGCAATCAGCCCCAGCATTTT
CASNREFSNQPQHF
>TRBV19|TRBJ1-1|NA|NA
TGTGCCAGCTCTATACAAGACCAGGGTACTGAAGCTTTCTTT
CASSIQDQGTEAFF
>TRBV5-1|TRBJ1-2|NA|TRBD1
TGCGCCAGCAGCTTGACAGGGGCGAGCTTTAACTATGGCTACACCTTC
CASSLTGASFNYGYTF
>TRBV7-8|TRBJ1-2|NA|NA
TGTGCCAGCAGCAAATATCGGGGTAGTAATGGCTACACCTTC
CASSKYRGSNGYTF
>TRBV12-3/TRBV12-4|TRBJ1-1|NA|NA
TGTGCCAGCTCCTGGACGGGAAACACTGAAGCTTTCTTT
CASSWTGNTEAFF
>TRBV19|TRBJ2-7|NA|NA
TGTGCCAGTAGAGTAGGGATAACAGGCTACGAGCAGTACTTC
CASRVGITGYEQYF
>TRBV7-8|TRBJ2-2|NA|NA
TGTGCCAGCAGCTTAGCGCCGGGTTTACCGGGGGAGCTGTTTTTT
CASSLAPGLPGELFF
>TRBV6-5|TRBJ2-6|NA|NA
TGTGCCAGCAGTTCCCTAGTGAACTCTGGGGCCAACGTCCTGACTTTC
CASSSLVNSGANVLTF
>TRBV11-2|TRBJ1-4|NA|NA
TGTGCCAGCAGCTTTGAGAGGCTTAATGAAAAACTGTTTTTT
CASSFERLNEKLFF
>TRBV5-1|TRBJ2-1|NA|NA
TGCGCCAGCAGCCTACAGTCCTCCTACAATGAGCAGTTCTTC
CASSLQSSYNEQFF
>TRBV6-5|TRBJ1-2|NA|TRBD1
TGTGCCAGCAGCAGGACAGGGAATGGCTACACCTTC
CASSRTGNGYTF
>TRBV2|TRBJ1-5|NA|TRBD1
TGTGCCAGCCAGACAGGGAGTAGCAATCAGCCCCAGCATTTT
CASQTGSSNQPQHF
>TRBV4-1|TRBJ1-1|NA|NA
TGCGCCAGCAGCCTACCGACGAGGAGCACTGAAGCTTTCTTT
CASSLPTRSTEAFF
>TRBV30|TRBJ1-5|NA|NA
TGTGCCTGGAGTAGGGGATTAGGGCAGCCCCAGCATTTT
CAWSRGLGQPQHF
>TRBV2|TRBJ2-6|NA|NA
TGTGCCAGCAGGCAGGGACTCTCTGGGGCCAACGTCCTGACTTTC
CASRQGLSGANVLTF
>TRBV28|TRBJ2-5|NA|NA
TGTGCCAGCAGTTTTCCAGGGGCAACGGAGACCCAGTACTTC
CASSFPGATETQYF
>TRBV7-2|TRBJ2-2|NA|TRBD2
TGTGCCAGCAGCTTATATATCGGCGGGGGGGCCGACACCGGGGAGCTGTTTTTT
CASSLYIGGGADTGELFF
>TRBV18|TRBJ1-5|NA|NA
TGTGCCAGCTCATTAGCGTATCAGCCCCAGCATTTT
CASSLAYQPQHF
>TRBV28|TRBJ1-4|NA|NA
TGTGCCAGCAGTTTAATGAGGGAGGGGGAAAAACTGTTTTTT
CASSLMREGEKLFF
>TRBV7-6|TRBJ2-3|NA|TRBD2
TGTGCCAGCAGTTTAACTAGCGGGTACACAGATACGCAGTATTTT
CASSLTSGYTDTQYF
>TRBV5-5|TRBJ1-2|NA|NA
TGTGCCAGCACTCACTTGGGGAGTACCTACACCTTC
CASTHLGSTYTF
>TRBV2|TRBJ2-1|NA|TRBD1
TGTGCCAGCAGTGAAGGAGCAGGGGGCGTCGCGAGGTACAATGAGCAGTTCTTC
CASSEGAGGVARYNEQFF
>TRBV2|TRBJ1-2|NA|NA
TGTGCCAGCAGTGAAGACTTGGATGGCTACACCTTC
CASSEDLDGYTF
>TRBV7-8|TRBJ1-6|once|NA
TGTGCCAGCAGCTTACAGGGATCTTCACCCCTCCACTTT
CASSLQGSSPLHF
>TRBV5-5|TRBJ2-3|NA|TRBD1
TGTGCCAGCAGCTTGCTGACAGGGTTAACAGATACGCAGTATTTT
CASSLLTGLTDTQYF
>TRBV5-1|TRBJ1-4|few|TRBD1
TGCGCCAGCAGGTGGGGACAGGGGGATGAAAAACTGTTTTTT
CASRWGQGDEKLFF
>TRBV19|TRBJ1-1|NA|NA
TGTGCCAGTAGTTCGACCCAGGACACTGAAGCTTTCTTT
CASSSTQDTEAFF
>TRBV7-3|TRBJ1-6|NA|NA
TGTGCCAGCAGCCCAAACATAAATTCACCCCTCCACTTT
CASSPNINSPLHF
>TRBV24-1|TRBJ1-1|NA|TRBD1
TGTGCCACCAGTGACTGGACAGGTGAAGCTTTCTTT
CATSDWTGEAFF
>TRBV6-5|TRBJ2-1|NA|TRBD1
TGTGCCAGCACCCGGACAGGTAACAATGAGCAGTTCTTC
CASTRTGNNEQFF
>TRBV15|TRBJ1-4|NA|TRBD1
TGTGCCACCAGCAGAGATACACAGGGGAATGAAAAACTGTTTTTT
CATSRDTQGNEKLFF
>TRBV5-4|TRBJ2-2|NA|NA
TGTGCCAGCAGCTTGGCCACTCAGGGCACCGGGGAGCTGTTTTTT
CASSLATQGTGELFF
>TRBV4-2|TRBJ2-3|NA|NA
TGTGCCAGCAGCCAAGACGAAAGCGCCGATACGCAGTATTTT
CASSQDESADTQYF
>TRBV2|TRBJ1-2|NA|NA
TGTGCCAGCACCCGACAGGACCAATCCTATGGCTACACCTTC
CASTRQDQSYGYTF
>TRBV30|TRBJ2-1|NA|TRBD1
TGTGCCTGGAGTGTACTCAGGGGGAATGAGCAGTTCTTC
CAWSVLRGNEQFF
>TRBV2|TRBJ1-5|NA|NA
TGTGCCAGCAGCGCAACAGGAGATCAGCCCCAGCATTTT
CASSATGDQPQHF
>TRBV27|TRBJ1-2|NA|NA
TGTGCCAGCAGTTTACGGTCTCTGGGAGGGGAAAACTATGGCTACACCTTC
CASSLRSLGGENYGYTF
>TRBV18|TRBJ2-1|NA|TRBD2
TGTGCCAGCTCACCATTGCCCTGGGGGGGTACTGAGCAGTTCTTC
CASSPLPWGGTEQFF
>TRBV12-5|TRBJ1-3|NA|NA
TGTGCTAGTGGTTTGGCCGTTAGACAGGTTGGAAACACCATATATTTT
CASGLAVRQVGNTIYF
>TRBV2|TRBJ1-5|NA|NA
TGTGCCAGCTCAGGGCTTCTCCCCAATCAGCCCCAGCATTTT
CASSGLLPNQPQHF